The subject of this entry is one T cell receptor beta chain. Its antigen is unknown. This CDR3 region has 15 residues. Germline trimming cut 7 bases from V and 1 base from J; bases unmatched to any gene: 9. The V gene's germline CDR1 is MDHEN and CDR2 SYDVKM. This record belongs to a study of T-cell reconstitution after alpha-beta-depleted transplantation in children. General study findings and limits: Surviving recipient T cells and thymic progenitors accounted for the high day-60 TCRbeta diversity observed in some patients.

As it was prepared, the TCRbeta library received unique molecular identifiers. Via MiXCR, TCRdb re-called the PCR reads, giving one row per CDR3 protein. The table includes about a million distinct CDR3 sequences, roughly 29% detected once. V gene TRBV28 combines with J gene TRBJ2-5, with TRBD2 matching 7 bases. The origin of this receptor is a boy in the first two years of life who had a stem cell transplant for SCID, so the T cells may come from the graft donor. The input for sequencing was PBMCs, mostly from graft donor cells, taken 360 days after TCRalphabeta/CD19-depleted stem cell transplant. CDR3 sequence reads: CASKHLSGIQETQYF. Written as DNA, the CDR3 is TGTGCCAGCAAACACCTGAGCGGGATCCAAGAGACCCAGTACTTC.